These 21 T cell receptor beta chains share one sample of origin, sequenced in a study of radiation and T cells in renal cell carcinoma. Time point defined: blood 4 weeks post-SBRT, at nephrectomy. The treatment here: 15 Gy SBRT to primary tumor, nephrectomy 4 weeks later. Here immunoSEQ multiplex PCR was the method, and the copy in TCRdb shows in-frame clones only, minus some. Of over 120,000 clones detected, 75% to 90% appear once; the ten largest clones hold around 17%. The material sequenced was blood, taken from a patient whose treatment included radiotherapy and nephrectomy. The origin of the receptors is a woman aged 45-60 years with renal cell carcinoma.

The chain has TRBV9 and TRBJ1-3; D is undetermined. CDR1 is SGDLS, CDR2 YYNGEE, per germline. The CDR3 consists of 14 residues. V lost 0 bases and J lost 2, with 6 bases in between. The CDR3 DNA follows: TGTGCCAGCAGCGTAGACGGGCCTGGAAACACCATATATTTT. Translation: CASSVDGPGNTIYF.

The genes are TRBV6-1 and TRBJ1-5, with D perhaps TRBD1 (6 bases). V lost 9 bases to trimming and J lost 1 base, with 16 bases between them. Germline V gene sequence: CDR1 MNHNS, CDR2 SASEGT. This CDR3 spans 15 amino acids. The CDR3, as DNA: TGTGCCAGGTGGGACAAACCATCGAGCAATCAGCCCCAGCATTTT. This gives the protein CARWDKPSSNQPQHF.

CDR3 bases: TGTGCCAGCAGCCGGAGCCCCCAGCCCAATCAGCCCCAGCATTTT. Translation: CASSRSPQPNQPQHF. The chain employs TRBV5-4 and TRBJ1-5; D remains ambiguous. V was trimmed by 4 bases and J by 3 bases, leaving 14 bases between them. Germline CDR1 SGHNT, CDR2 YYREEE (reference sequence). The CDR3 extends over 15 amino acids. The variable domain in full, with the rest retrieved from reference TRBV5-4 and TRBJ1-5, is ETGVTQSPTHLIKTRGQQVTLRCSSQSGHNTVSWYQQALGQGPQFIFQYYREEENGRGNFPPRFSGLQFPNYSSELNVNALELDDSALYLCASSRSPQPNQPQHFGDGTRLSIL.

This sequence joins TRBV6-6 and TRBJ2-1; maybe TRBD2 (5 bases). V dropped 7 bases and J dropped 2 bases, with 12 bases sitting between them. The CDR3 consists of 14 residues. Germline lookup yields CDR1 MNHNY and CDR2 SVGAGI (reference sequence). CDR3 DNA: TGTGCCAGCACCCCCGGGGTACCCTACAATGAGCAGTTCTTC. This translates into CASTPGVPYNEQFF.

The chain carries TRBV7-2 and TRBJ1-2; TRBD1 matches 7 bases. From germline, CDR1 is SGHTA and CDR2 FQGNSA. V was pared by 5 bases and J by 5 bases, with 11 bases of the junction left unmatched. CDR3 length: 15 amino acids. As DNA, the CDR3 is TGTGCCAGCAGCCAAGATCTGGCAGGGGGTTATGGCTACACCTTC. This encodes CASSQDLAGGYGYTF.

The chain is built from TRBV2 and TRBJ1-5; D remains unclear. The CDR3 totals 12 residues. CDR1 is SNHLY, CDR2 FYNNEI, per germline. Trimming left V 5 bases short and J 9 bases short, with 11 bases between. The CDR3 coding sequence is TGTGCCAGCAGTCCTATCACCGCGCCCCAGCATTTT. Protein product: CASSPITAPQHF. Full variable domain (rest looked up from reference TRBV2 and TRBJ1-5): EPEVTQTPSHQVTQMGQEVILRCVPISNHLYFYWYRQILGQKVEFLVSFYNNEISEKSEIFDDQFSVERPDGSNFTLKIRSTKLEDSAMYFCASSPITAPQHFGDGTRLSIL.

This rearrangement joins TRBV5-8 to TRBJ1-1, with 7 nucleotides matching TRBD1. V gave up 7 bases and J gave up 1 base; unmatched junction bases: 7. Germline CDR1 and CDR2: SGHTS and YDEGEE. This CDR3 region has 14 residues. The CDR3 nucleotides are TGTGCCAGCCTACGTGGGACAGCGAACACTGAAGCTTTCTTT. Translated: CASLRGTANTEAFF.

V usage is TRBV5-1 and J usage is TRBJ2-5; tentatively, D is TRBD1 or TRBD2 (5 bases each). Germline CDR1 is SGHRS and CDR2 is YFSETQ. There are 13 residues in the CDR3. The V and J ends lost 6 bases and 5 bases respectively, with 14 bases between them. Here the CDR3 DNA reads TGCGCCAGCATCAAGTCAGGGACGGAGACCCAGTACTTC. Translation gives CASIKSGTETQYF. Full variable domain (rest looked up from reference TRBV5-1 and TRBJ2-5): KAGVTQTPRYLIKTRGQQVTLSCSPISGHRSVSWYQQTPGQGLQFLFEYFSETQRNKGNFPGRFSGRQFSNSRSEMNVSTLELGDSALYLCASIKSGTETQYFGPGTRLLVL.

A few counts support this clone. This sequence joins TRBV13 and TRBJ2-1; the match to TRBD2 covers 12 bases. This CDR3 region has 18 residues. V shed 6 bases, J shed 6 bases, and the junction held 15 bases outside the gene matches. Germline V gene sequence: CDR1 PRHDT, CDR2 FYEKMQ (reference sequence). CDR3 residues: CASSPSFKTSGSPNEQFF. The CDR3 DNA reads TGTGCCAGCAGTCCTTCCTTCAAGACTAGCGGGAGTCCCAATGAGCAGTTCTTC.

The gene calls are TRBV7-2 and TRBJ2-7; D tentatively fits TRBD1 or TRBD2 (5 bases each). This CDR3 is 14 amino acids long. Germline V gene data show CDR1 as SGHTA and CDR2 as FQGNSA. Trimming removed 4 bases from V and 2 bases from J, with 12 bases in between. The CDR3, as DNA: TGTGCCAGCAGCTCCCGGGACGGGACCTACGAGCAGTACTTC. Protein: CASSSRDGTYEQYF.

The chain employs TRBV7-2 and TRBJ2-5, with D possibly being TRBD1 (6 bases). V was cut by 7 bases and J by 1 base, with 19 bases left in between. The CDR3 has 16 amino acids. Germline V lookup: CDR1 SGHTA, CDR2 FQGNSA. CDR3 amino acids: CASTPNGAGVQETQYF. The CDR3 region has the DNA TGTGCCAGCACCCCCAATGGGGCAGGGGTCCAAGAGACCCAGTACTTC.

The chain recombines TRBV2 with TRBJ2-2; 7 nucleotides agree with TRBD2. Per the germline V gene, CDR1 is SNHLY and CDR2 is FYNNEI. This CDR3 has 13 amino acids. The V and J ends lost 6 bases and 6 bases, in that order; junction bases with no gene match: 4. The CDR3 sequence is CASRQGGAGELFF. For the CDR3, the DNA is TGTGCCAGCAGGCAGGGAGGGGCCGGGGAGCTGTTTTTT.

There are a few counts of this clone. The chain uses TRBV28 and TRBJ1-1; 7 bases are a match to TRBD1. Germline trimming cut 5 bases from V and 1 base from J; bases unmatched to any gene: 4. Germline values: CDR1 MDHEN, CDR2 SYDVKM. This CDR3 has 14 residues. CDR3 sequence (DNA): TGTGCCAGCAGTGATAGGGGGCGGAACACTGAAGCTTTCTTT. Its translation is CASSDRGRNTEAFF.

The V and J genes are TRBV11-2 and TRBJ1-6; the D gene is possibly TRBD1 (5 bases). From germline, CDR1 is SGHAT and CDR2 FQNNGV. This CDR3 region has 14 residues. Between the trimmed V and J ends, which lost 0 bases and 8 bases, there was a span of 8 bases. Written as DNA, the CDR3 is TGTGCCAGCAGCTTAGACAGGGCCGATTCACCCCTCCACTTT. It codes for CASSLDRADSPLHF.

The chain is built from TRBV6-6 and TRBJ1-5; TRBD1 agrees at 7 bases. After removal of 2 bases from V and 6 bases from J, the junction contained 7 bases not matched to a gene. The germline V gene encodes CDR1 MNHNY and CDR2 SVGAGI (reference sequence). This CDR3 has 15 residues. The CDR3 bases are TGTGCCAGCAGTTACGTGCAGGGGGAAGGTCAGCCCCAGCATTTT. It translates to CASSYVQGEGQPQHF.

The chain is built from TRBV19 and TRBJ2-7, with 8 bases matching TRBD1. CDR1 is LNHDA, CDR2 SQIVND, per germline (reference sequence). V was clipped by 4 bases and J by 5 bases; unmatched bases: 10. This CDR3 has 15 amino acids. CDR3 residues: CASSREPGGYHEQYF. CDR3 bases: TGTGCCAGTAGTAGGGAGCCAGGGGGCTACCACGAGCAGTACTTC.

The V call is TRBV23-1, the J call TRBJ2-2; 7 nucleotides match TRBD2. TRBV23-1 is marked as an open reading frame, function uncertain. The trim removed 11 bases at V and 1 base at J, leaving 19 bases unmatched. The CDR3 spans 18 residues. This CDR3 reads CAATHRASGDQNTGELFF. In DNA form, the CDR3 reads TGCGCCGCCACTCACCGGGCTAGCGGAGACCAGAACACCGGGGAGCTGTTTTTT.

The rearrangement joins TRBV21-1 to TRBJ2-7; the table's D call, TRBD1, was not checked against the DNA. TRBV21-1 is a recognized pseudogene. The CDR3 is 13 residues long. The CDR3 loop reads CASPGTGPNEQYF. In DNA form, the CDR3 reads TGTGCCAGCCCTGGGACAGGGCCAAACGAGCAGTACTTC.

The rearrangement joins TRBV5-4 to TRBJ2-2, with D perhaps assigned TRBD1 or TRBD2 (5 bases each). Germline loops: CDR1 SGHNT, CDR2 YYREEE (reference sequence). Trimming took 4 bases from V and 7 from J, leaving 20 bases between them. This CDR3 is built from 16 residues. The CDR3 bases are TGTGCCAGCAGCCCGGGACCTCCGAGAAGTTTCGGGGAGCTGTTTTTT. Its translation: CASSPGPPRSFGELFF.

The V call is TRBV7-2, the J call TRBJ2-7, with 12 positions matching TRBD1. Trimming removed 3 bases from V and 7 bases from J; junction bases left unmatched: 10. There are 16 residues in the CDR3. Looked up from germline, CDR1 is SGHTA and CDR2 is FQGNSA. CDR3: CASSLSPRDRGQEQYF. CDR3 DNA sequence: TGTGCCAGCAGCTTGTCACCCCGGGACAGGGGGCAAGAGCAGTACTTC.

This clone was found a few times. CDR3 loop: CASSPPGTEQFF. The CDR3 bases are TGTGCCAGCAGCCCCCCCGGGACAGAGCAGTTCTTC. The chain has TRBV6-6 and TRBJ2-1, with D possibly matching TRBD1 (6 bases). CDR1 and CDR2 (germline): MNHNY, SVGAGI (reference sequence). The CDR3 sequence is 12 residues long. Between the trimmed V and J ends, which lost 6 bases and 10 bases, there was a span of 13 bases.